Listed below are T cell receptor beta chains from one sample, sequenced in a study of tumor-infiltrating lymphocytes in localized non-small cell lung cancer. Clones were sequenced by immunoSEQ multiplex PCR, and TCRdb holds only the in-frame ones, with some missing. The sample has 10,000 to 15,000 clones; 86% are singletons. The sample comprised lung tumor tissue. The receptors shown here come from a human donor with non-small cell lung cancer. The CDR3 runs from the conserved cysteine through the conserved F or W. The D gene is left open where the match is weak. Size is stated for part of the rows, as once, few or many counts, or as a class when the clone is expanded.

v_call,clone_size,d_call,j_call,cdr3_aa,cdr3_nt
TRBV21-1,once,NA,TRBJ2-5,CASSKAAEGSGGETQYF,TGTGCCAGCAGCAAAGCCGCAGAGGGTAGCGGGGGAGAGACCCAGTACTTC
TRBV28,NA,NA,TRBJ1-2,CASSLLGTSIYGYTF,TGTGCCAGCAGTTTATTAGGGACAAGTATCTATGGCTACACCTTC
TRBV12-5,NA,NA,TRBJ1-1,CASGLVGGEAFF,TGTGCTAGTGGTTTGGTAGGGGGGGAAGCTTTCTTT
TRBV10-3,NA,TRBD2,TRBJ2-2,CASQREGRTGELFF,TGTGCCAGCCAGCGGGAGGGCCGCACCGGGGAGCTGTTTTTT
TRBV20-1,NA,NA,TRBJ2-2,CSVENTGELFF,TGCAGTGTGGAGAACACCGGGGAGCTGTTTTTT
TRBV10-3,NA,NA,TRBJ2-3,CAISDRDHGIVDTQYF,TGTGCCATCAGTGATCGGGATCATGGGATAGTAGATACGCAGTATTTT
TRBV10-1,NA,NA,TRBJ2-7,CASSDGAAGVYEQYF,TGCGCCAGCAGTGATGGGGCGGCCGGCGTCTACGAGCAGTACTTC
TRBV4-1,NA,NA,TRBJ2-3,CASSHAAKEDTQYF,TGCGCCAGCAGCCATGCCGCCAAAGAAGATACGCAGTATTTT
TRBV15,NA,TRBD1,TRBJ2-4,CATSRDWGQGNNIQYF,TGTGCCACCAGCAGAGATTGGGGACAGGGGAATAACATTCAGTACTTC
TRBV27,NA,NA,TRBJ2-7,CASSPTGLRVYEQYF,TGTGCCAGCAGCCCGACAGGCCTAAGAGTCTACGAGCAGTACTTC
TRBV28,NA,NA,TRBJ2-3,CASSLGYTDTQYF,TGTGCCAGCAGTTTAGGGTACACAGATACGCAGTATTTT
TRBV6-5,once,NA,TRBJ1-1,CASSTDANTEAFF,TGTGCCAGCAGTACGGATGCGAACACTGAAGCTTTCTTT
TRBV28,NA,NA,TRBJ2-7,CASTPWDIWPEDKGEQYF,TGTGCCAGCACCCCCTGGGATATTTGGCCTGAGGACAAGGGGGAGCAGTACTTC
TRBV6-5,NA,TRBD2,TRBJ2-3,CASSLGGVSTDTQYF,TGTGCCAGCAGTCTGGGGGGGGTAAGCACAGATACGCAGTATTTT
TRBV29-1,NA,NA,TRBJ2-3,CSVKPGSTDTQYF,TGCAGCGTCAAGCCGGGTAGCACAGATACGCAGTATTTT